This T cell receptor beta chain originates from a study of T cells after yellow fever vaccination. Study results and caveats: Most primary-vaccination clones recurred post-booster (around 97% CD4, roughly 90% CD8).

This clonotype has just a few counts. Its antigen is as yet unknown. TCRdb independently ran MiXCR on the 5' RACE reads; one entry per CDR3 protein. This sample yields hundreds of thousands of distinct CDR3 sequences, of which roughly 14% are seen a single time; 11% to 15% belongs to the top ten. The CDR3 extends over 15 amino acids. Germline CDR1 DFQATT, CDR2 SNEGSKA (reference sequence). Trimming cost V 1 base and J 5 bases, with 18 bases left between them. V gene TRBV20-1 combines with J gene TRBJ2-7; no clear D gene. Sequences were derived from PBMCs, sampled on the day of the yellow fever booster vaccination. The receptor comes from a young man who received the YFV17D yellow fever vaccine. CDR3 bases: TGCAGTGCTAGAGTTAGTTCGGGCAGGTTCCACGAGCAGTACTTC. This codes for CSARVSSGRFHEQYF.